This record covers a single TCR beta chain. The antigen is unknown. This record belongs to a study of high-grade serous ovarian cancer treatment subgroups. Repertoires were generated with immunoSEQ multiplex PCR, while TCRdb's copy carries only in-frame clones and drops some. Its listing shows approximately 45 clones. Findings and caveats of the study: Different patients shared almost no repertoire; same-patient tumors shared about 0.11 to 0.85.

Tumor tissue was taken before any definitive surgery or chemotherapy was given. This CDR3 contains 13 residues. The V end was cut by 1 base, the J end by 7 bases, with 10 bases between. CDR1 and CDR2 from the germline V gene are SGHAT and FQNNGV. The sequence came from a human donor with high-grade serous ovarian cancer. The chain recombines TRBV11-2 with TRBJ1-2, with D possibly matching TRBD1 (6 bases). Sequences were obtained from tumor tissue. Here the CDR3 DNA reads TGTGCCAGCAGCTTAGCGGGGGCGGGTGGCTACACCTTC. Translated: CASSLAGAGGYTF.